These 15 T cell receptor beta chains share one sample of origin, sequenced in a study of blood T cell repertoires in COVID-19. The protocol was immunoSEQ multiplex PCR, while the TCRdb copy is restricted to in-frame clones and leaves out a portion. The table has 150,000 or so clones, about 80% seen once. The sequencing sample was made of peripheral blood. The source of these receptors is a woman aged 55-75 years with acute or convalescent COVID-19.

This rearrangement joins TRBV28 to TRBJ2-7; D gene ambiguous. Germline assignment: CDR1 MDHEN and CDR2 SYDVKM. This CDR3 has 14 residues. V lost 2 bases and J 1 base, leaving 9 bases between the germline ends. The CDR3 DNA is TGTGCCAGCAGTTTAAACGGTATTTCCTACGAGCAGTACTTC. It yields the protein CASSLNGISYEQYF.

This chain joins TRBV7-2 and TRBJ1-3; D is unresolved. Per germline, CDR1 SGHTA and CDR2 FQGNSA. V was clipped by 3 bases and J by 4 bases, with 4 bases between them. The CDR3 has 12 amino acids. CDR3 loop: CASSFSGNTIYF. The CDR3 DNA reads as TGTGCCAGCAGCTTCTCCGGAAACACCATATATTTT.

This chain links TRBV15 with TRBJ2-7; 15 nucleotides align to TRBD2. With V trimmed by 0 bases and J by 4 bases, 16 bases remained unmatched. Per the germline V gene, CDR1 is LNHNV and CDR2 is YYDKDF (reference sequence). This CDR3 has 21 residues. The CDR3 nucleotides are TGTGCCACCAGCAGAGATCATGGGACTAGCGGGAGGTTCCTTTCAACTTACGAGCAGTACTTC. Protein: CATSRDHGTSGRFLSTYEQYF.

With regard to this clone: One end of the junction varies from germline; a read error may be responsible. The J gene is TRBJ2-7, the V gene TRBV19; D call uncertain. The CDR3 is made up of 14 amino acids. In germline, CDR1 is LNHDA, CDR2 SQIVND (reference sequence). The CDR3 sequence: CTSSIGASSYEQYF. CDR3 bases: TGTACCAGTAGTATTGGAGCCAGCTCCTACGAGCAGTACTTC.

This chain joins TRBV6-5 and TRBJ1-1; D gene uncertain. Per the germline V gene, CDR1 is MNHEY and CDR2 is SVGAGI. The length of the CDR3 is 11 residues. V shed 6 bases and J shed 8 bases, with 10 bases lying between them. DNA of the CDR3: TGTGCCAGCAGGACGGCCGGGGAAGCTTTCTTT. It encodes CASRTAGEAFF.

The CDR3 loop reads CASSLRSWWEETQYF. Written as DNA, the CDR3 is TGTGCCAGCAGCTTAAGAAGTTGGTGGGAGGAGACCCAGTACTTC. The rearrangement joins TRBV7-9 to TRBJ2-5; possibly TRBD2 for D (5 bases). Trimming removed 2 bases at V and 5 bases at J, with 15 bases between. Germline V gene data show CDR1 as SEHNR and CDR2 as FQNEAQ (reference sequence). CDR3 length equals 15 residues.

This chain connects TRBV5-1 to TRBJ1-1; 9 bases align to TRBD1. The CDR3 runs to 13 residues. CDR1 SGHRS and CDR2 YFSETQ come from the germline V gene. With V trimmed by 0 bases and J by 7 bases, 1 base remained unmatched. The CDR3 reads CASSLDRGLEAFF. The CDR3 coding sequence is TGCGCCAGCAGCTTGGACAGGGGGCTTGAAGCTTTCTTT.

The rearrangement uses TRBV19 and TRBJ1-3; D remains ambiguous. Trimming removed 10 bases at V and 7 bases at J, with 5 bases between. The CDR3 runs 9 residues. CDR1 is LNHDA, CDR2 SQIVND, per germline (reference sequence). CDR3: CAKLNTIYF. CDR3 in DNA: TGTGCCAAACTTAACACCATATATTTT.

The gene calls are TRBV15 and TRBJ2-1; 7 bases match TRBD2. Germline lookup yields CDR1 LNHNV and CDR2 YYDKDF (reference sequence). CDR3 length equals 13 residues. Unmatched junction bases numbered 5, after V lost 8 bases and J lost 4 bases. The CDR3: CATGLEAYNEQFF. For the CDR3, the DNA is TGTGCCACCGGACTAGAGGCATACAATGAGCAGTTCTTC. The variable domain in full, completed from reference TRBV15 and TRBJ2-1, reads DAMVIQNPRYQVTQFGKPVTLSCSQTLNHNVMYWYQQKSSQAPKLLFHYYDKDFNNEADTPDNFQSRRPNTSFCFLDIRSPGLGDTAMYLCATGLEAYNEQFFGPGTRLTVL.

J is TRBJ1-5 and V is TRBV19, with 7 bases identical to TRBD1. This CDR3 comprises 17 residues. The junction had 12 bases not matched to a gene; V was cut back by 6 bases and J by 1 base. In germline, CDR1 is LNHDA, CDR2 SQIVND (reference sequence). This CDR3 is CASRISGTALSNQPQHF. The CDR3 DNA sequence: TGTGCCAGTAGGATATCCGGGACAGCCTTGAGCAATCAGCCCCAGCATTTT.

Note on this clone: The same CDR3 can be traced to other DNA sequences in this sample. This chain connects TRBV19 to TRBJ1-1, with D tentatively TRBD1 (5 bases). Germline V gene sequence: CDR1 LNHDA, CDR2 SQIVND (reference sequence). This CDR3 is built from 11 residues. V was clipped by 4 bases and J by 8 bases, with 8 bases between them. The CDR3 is CASSTYREAFF. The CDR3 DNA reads TGTGCCAGTAGTACCTACAGGGAAGCTTTCTTT. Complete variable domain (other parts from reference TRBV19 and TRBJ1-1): DGGITQSPKYLFRKEGQNVTLSCEQNLNHDAMYWYRQDPGQGLRLIYYSQIVNDFQKGDIAEGYSVSREKKESFPLTVTSAQKNPTAFYLCASSTYREAFFGQGTRLTVV.

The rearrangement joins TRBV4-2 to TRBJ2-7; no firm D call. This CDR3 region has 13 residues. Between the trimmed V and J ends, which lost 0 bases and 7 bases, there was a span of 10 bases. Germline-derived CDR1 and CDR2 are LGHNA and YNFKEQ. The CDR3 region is CASSQDSIAEQYF. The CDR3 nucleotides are TGTGCCAGCAGCCAAGATAGCATCGCAGAGCAGTACTTC.

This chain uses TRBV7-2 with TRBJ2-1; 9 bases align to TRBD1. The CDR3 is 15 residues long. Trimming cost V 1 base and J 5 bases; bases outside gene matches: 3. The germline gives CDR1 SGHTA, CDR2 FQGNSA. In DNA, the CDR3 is TGTGCCAGCAGCTTAGTTAGGACAGGGGACAATGAGCAGTTCTTC. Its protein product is CASSLVRTGDNEQFF.

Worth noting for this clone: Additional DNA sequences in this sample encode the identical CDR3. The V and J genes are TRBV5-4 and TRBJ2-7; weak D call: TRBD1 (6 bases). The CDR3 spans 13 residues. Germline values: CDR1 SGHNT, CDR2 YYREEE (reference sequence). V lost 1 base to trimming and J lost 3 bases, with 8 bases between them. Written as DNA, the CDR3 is TGTGCCAGCAGCTTGACAGGGAGCTACGAGCAGTACTTC. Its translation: CASSLTGSYEQYF.

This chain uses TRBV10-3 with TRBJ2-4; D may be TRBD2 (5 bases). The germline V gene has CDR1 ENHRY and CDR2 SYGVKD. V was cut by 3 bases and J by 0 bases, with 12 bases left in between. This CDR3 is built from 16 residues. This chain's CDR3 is CAISEGGLLAKNIQYF. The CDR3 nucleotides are TGTGCCATCAGTGAAGGAGGTCTACTAGCCAAAAACATTCAGTACTTC.